The source of this TCR beta chain is a study of blood T cell repertoires in COVID-19. Overall study context: T cells, B-cell-depleted T cells, or PBMCs supplied cDNA or gDNA.

The assay was immunoSEQ multiplex PCR, and TCRdb's table has in-frame clones only and misses some. This sample has almost 200,000 clones, with around 89% found just once. Deletions cut 0 bases from V and 5 bases from J, with 14 bases between. The CDR3 is 15 amino acids. From germline, CDR1 is SGHRS and CDR2 YFSETQ. Living in 25 or so US areas, the participants were between roughly 18 and 89 years of age. Participants' reported clinical history set cohort assignment. Symptom resolution, clearance, or two negative PCRs marked donors in Cohort 3 as recovered. This clone was seen only a few times. The receptor comes from a woman aged 18-29 years who had recovered from COVID-19. The sequencing sample was made of PBMCs or T cells enriched from blood (not recorded which). The chain carries TRBV5-1 and TRBJ1-2, with D possibly TRBD1 on 5 matching bases. CDR3 DNA sequence: TGCGCCAGCAGCTTGGAGGTCAGGGCGGATTATGGCTACACCTTC. Translation: CASSLEVRADYGYTF.